Listed below are T cell receptor beta chains from one sample, sequenced in a study of CD8 T cells in ankylosing spondylitis. TCRdb re-called the 5' RACE reads through MiXCR, storing one row per CDR3 protein. Here the sample spans about 92,000 distinct CDR3 sequences, about 9% being singletons. Sequencing was done on a sample of blood, either unsorted or a sorted T cell fraction (not recorded which). Every receptor here comes from a male donor with ankylosing spondylitis or in good health (not recorded which). Each CDR3 is given with its conserved first and last residue. Fields, in order: J gene, clone size, V gene, D gene, CDR3 DNA, CDR3 protein. A D gene is named only where the DNA matches it firmly. Clone size appears in some rows only: once, few, many, or a class for an expanded clone.

>TRBJ2-3|-|TRBV12-3/TRBV12-4|TRBD2
TGTACCAGCAGAACCGGGACTAGCGGGATACCTAGCACAGATACGCAGTATTTT
CTSRTGTSGIPSTDTQYF
>TRBJ2-7|many|TRBV5-1|-
TGCGCCAGCAGCTTGCAAGCAAGCTCCTACGAGCAGTACTTC
CASSLQASSYEQYF
>TRBJ2-7|many|TRBV25-1|-
TGTGCCAGCAGTGAATTTGGGAGCTCCTACGAGCAGTACTTC
CASSEFGSSYEQYF
>TRBJ2-5|many|TRBV5-6|-
TGTGCCAGCAGCTTGGTGGCGGCAGGGTTTATGGAGACCCAGTACTTC
CASSLVAAGFMETQYF
>TRBJ2-5|-|TRBV3-1|-
TGTGCCAGCAGCCCCGGAGGGGCCCAGTACTTC
CASSPGGAQYF
>TRBJ2-5|few|TRBV28|TRBD2
TGTGCCAGCACCCGATCAGCGGGGGCGGGGGAGACCCAGTACTTC
CASTRSAGAGETQYF
>TRBJ1-1|many|TRBV6-1|-
TGTGCCAGCAGACCGACAATGAACACTGAAGCTTTCTTT
CASRPTMNTEAFF
>TRBJ1-1|-|TRBV12-3/TRBV12-4|-
TGTGCCAGCAGCCCATGGGAAGGGAACACTGAAGCTTTCTTT
CASSPWEGNTEAFF
>TRBJ1-5|many|TRBV12-3/TRBV12-4|-
TGTGCCAGCTCCCCGCAGGGATCCAATCAGCCCCAGCATTTT
CASSPQGSNQPQHF
>TRBJ1-4|many|TRBV28|-
TGTGCCAGCAGCACTTCCCCAACTAATGAAAAACTGTTTTTT
CASSTSPTNEKLFF
>TRBJ1-4|-|TRBV29-1|-
TGCAGCGTTGAAGATCTATCCCCGGAGGGGGAAAAACTGTTTTTT
CSVEDLSPEGEKLFF
>TRBJ2-1|few|TRBV7-2|-
TGTGCCAGCGGGACCTACAATGAGCAGTTCTTC
CASGTYNEQFF
>TRBJ1-4|few|TRBV7-2|-
TGTGCCAGCAGCTTAGGGGCCTTAGGGGGGGGCCAGAAACTGTTTTTT
CASSLGALGGGQKLFF
>TRBJ1-4|many|TRBV9|-
TGTGCCAGCAGCGCCGGACAGTCCTTCAGGGAAAAACTGTTTTTT
CASSAGQSFREKLFF
>TRBJ1-6|-|TRBV7-8|TRBD1
TGTGCCAGCAGCCCAAGGGCCAGGGGGGGGATCAATTCACCCCTCCACTTT
CASSPRARGGINSPLHF
>TRBJ2-2|few|TRBV28|-
TGTGCCAGCAGTTTCCCCCTCAGGGTGCGAACCGGGGAGCTGTTTTTT
CASSFPLRVRTGELFF
>TRBJ1-1|many|TRBV9|TRBD1
TGTGCCAGCAGCGGCCGACAGGGCCTAAACACTGAAGCTTTCTTT
CASSGRQGLNTEAFF
>TRBJ1-1|many|TRBV15|-
TGTGCCACCAGCAGAGTTGGGACTACTGAAGCTTTCTTT
CATSRVGTTEAFF
>TRBJ2-3|many|TRBV28|TRBD2
TGTGCCAGCACCACTAGCGGGGGGTTAACAGATACGCAGTATTTT
CASTTSGGLTDTQYF
>TRBJ1-6|many|TRBV28|-
TGTGCCAGCAGTTTCGGGGGGCAGAATTCACCCCTCCACTTT
CASSFGGQNSPLHF
>TRBJ2-5|many|TRBV5-6|-
TGTGCCAGCGTCGGCGCCAACCAAGAGACCCAGTACTTC
CASVGANQETQYF
>TRBJ1-2|many|TRBV9|-
TGTGCCAGCAGCGGGGGGGCTGGCTACACCTTC
CASSGGAGYTF
>TRBJ2-3|many|TRBV9|-
TGTGCCAGCAGCGTATCCGGAGGGGCAGATACGCAGTATTTT
CASSVSGGADTQYF
>TRBJ2-3|many|TRBV20-1|TRBD2
TGCAGTGCTGGCGGACTAGCGGGGGCCCGCACAGATACGCAGTATTTT
CSAGGLAGARTDTQYF
>TRBJ1-1|many|TRBV5-1|-
TGCGCCAGCAGCTTGGGGCAGGAGGGCACTGAAGCTTTCTTT
CASSLGQEGTEAFF
>TRBJ2-1|many|TRBV6-5|-
TGTGCCAGCAGTTACCGGGACAACTCCTACAATGAGCAGTTCTTC
CASSYRDNSYNEQFF
>TRBJ2-3|many|TRBV12-3/TRBV12-4|TRBD2
TGTGCCAGCTGTCTCTCTGGCGGGGGGGTCACAGATACGCAGTATTTT
CASCLSGGGVTDTQYF
>TRBJ2-3|many|TRBV5-1|TRBD2
TGCGCCAGCAGCTTTACCCCGGGGGGGCTTCGGGCAGATACGCAGTATTTT
CASSFTPGGLRADTQYF
>TRBJ1-5|many|TRBV12-3/TRBV12-4|-
TGTGCCAGCAGTTTAACCAGGAATCAGCCCCAGCATTTT
CASSLTRNQPQHF
>TRBJ1-2|many|TRBV20-1|-
TGCAGTGCTAGGAGGTCAGGGCCGGACTATGGCTACACCTTC
CSARRSGPDYGYTF
>TRBJ2-1|-|TRBV7-2|-
TGTGCCGCCTCTTTGGGTCTCGGGGATGAGCAGTTCTTC
CAASLGLGDEQFF
>TRBJ2-3|many|TRBV19|-
TGTGCCAGTAGTCCCTCTGCGGGAGATACGCAGTATTTT
CASSPSAGDTQYF
>TRBJ2-7|few|TRBV7-6|-
TGTGCCAGCAGCTTGGACACGGGCCCCTACGAGCAGTACTTC
CASSLDTGPYEQYF
>TRBJ2-7|-|TRBV3-1|TRBD2
TGTGCCAGCAGCCAAGGGGGAGGGAATTACGAGCAGTACTTC
CASSQGGGNYEQYF
>TRBJ2-7|many|TRBV25-1|-
TGTGCCAGCAGCAGCCCGAGGGCCGCCAACTACGAGCAGTACTTC
CASSSPRAANYEQYF
>TRBJ1-4|many|TRBV25-1|-
TGTGCCAGCAGTAGAACGGACAGACCAAATGAAAAACTGTTTTTT
CASSRTDRPNEKLFF
>TRBJ2-1|medium-sized|TRBV20-1|TRBD2
TGCAGTGCTAGAGACCAACTAGCGGGAATTAGTGAGCAGTTCTTC
CSARDQLAGISEQFF
>TRBJ2-6|-|TRBV20-1|-
TGCAGTGCTAGAGAGCCTACAGGGAGGTCTGGGGCCAACGTCCTGACTTTC
CSAREPTGRSGANVLTF
>TRBJ2-2|many|TRBV12-3/TRBV12-4|TRBD2
TGTGCCAGCACCCCGGGACTAGCCCTCACCGGGGAGCTGTTTTTT
CASTPGLALTGELFF
>TRBJ2-3|-|TRBV3-1|TRBD1
TGTGCCAGCAGTTCTACCCCAAGGGGACAGGGGAAGGGAAATACGCAGTATTTT
CASSSTPRGQGKGNTQYF
>TRBJ1-5|many|TRBV6-2/TRBV6-3|TRBD1
TGTGCCACCTCGGACAGGGCGTTGAATCAGCCCCAGCATTTT
CATSDRALNQPQHF
>TRBJ2-7|many|TRBV7-2|TRBD2
TGTGCCAGCAGCTCGGGACTAGCGGGGGCCTACGAGCAGTACTTC
CASSSGLAGAYEQYF
>TRBJ1-1|many|TRBV12-3/TRBV12-4|-
TGTGCCAGCACACGAGAATACACTGAAGCTTTCTTT
CASTREYTEAFF